Here is one TCR beta chain with its context. The record originates from a study of shared clonotypes between healthy human individuals. Libraries were prepared by immunoSEQ multiplex PCR; TCRdb keeps only in-frame clonotypes and omits some of them. The table lists around 2.1 million clones, roughly 91% of them singletons, with about 1.5% in the top ten. It was CD45RO-negative cells, positively selected for CCR7, that made up naive CD8 cells, with terminally differentiated effector memory CD45RA+ cells excluded. Germline V CDR1 and CDR2: MNHEY, SVGAGI. V was shortened by 0 bases and J by 3 bases, with 12 bases between the two germline ends. CDR3 length: 15 residues.

The chain recombines TRBV6-5 with TRBJ2-7; D call uncertain. The sequence came from a man between 18 and 35 years old in good health. Some clones in this sample may be carry-over from other donors' samples. The material sequenced was naive CD8+ T cells from PBMCs. The CDR3 nucleotides read TGTGCCAGCAGTTACTCGAGCAGCAGTATCTACGAGCAGTACTTC. Its protein is CASSYSSSSIYEQYF.